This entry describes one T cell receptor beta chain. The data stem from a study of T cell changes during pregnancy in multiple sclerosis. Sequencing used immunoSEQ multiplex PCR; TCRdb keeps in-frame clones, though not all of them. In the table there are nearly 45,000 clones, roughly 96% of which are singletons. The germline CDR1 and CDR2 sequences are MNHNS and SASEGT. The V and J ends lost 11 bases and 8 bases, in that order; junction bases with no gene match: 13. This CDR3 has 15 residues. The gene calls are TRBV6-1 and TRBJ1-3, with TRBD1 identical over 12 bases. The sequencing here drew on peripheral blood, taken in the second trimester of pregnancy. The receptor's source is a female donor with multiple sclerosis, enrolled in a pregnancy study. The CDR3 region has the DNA TGTGCCGGCTATCCCGGGACAGGGGGCTGGGACACCATATATTTT. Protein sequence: CAGYPGTGGWDTIYF.